This TCR beta chain was documented in a study of cytomegalovirus exposure and HLA in healthy donors. Study results and limitations: According to reports, the classifier identified cytomegalovirus status with high specificity and sensitivity. There were fewer than 200 TCR beta chains listed as cytomegalovirus-associated.

In regard to this clone: Antigen unknown.

Among the 110 or so subjects of the validation cohort, separate from the approximately 670-subject first cohort, were the donors. With 2 bases clipped from V and 7 bases from J, the junction kept 9 bases outside the gene matches. Germline V CDR1 and CDR2: MDHEN, SYDVKM. The length of the CDR3 is 16 residues. Assay: immunoSEQ multiplex PCR; the TCRdb copy retains only in-frame clones and omits some. The profile shows 200,000 to 250,000 clones, roughly 83% of them singletons. Sequenced: PBMCs. This rearrangement joins TRBV28 to TRBJ1-5, with TRBD1 identical over 9 bases. The TCR originated in a woman in her thirties in good health and CMV-seropositive. The CDR3 spells CASSLAGTGHFQPQHF. The CDR3 DNA sequence: TGTGCCAGCAGTTTAGCAGGGACAGGGCATTTCCAGCCCCAGCATTTT.